These 14 T cell receptor beta chains were all obtained from the same sample, sequenced in a study of shared clonotypes between healthy human individuals (dated by TCRdb to between 2020 and 2021). Receptors were amplified or captured by the immunoSEQ multiplex PCR assay. TCRdb carries this immuneACCESS record with in-frame sequences only. Its versions omit some clonotypes, under half of them owing to an unresolved V gene in the studies checked, with the rest unexplained. This sample has about 2.3 million clones in its table, and approximately 95% of those were observed once. Together, the top ten hold under 0.45% of the sample. What was sequenced was naive CD4+ T cells from PBMCs. The cell subset or site tag for this specimen amounts to: CD45RA+ positively selected. These receptor sequences come from a man younger than 30 in good health. Some clones in this sample may be carry-over from other donors' samples.

This chain links TRBV2 with TRBJ1-3; D remains ambiguous. V shed 2 bases and J shed 1 base, with 6 bases lying between them. From germline, CDR1 is SNHLY and CDR2 FYNNEI. CDR3 length equals 14 residues. DNA for the CDR3: TGTGCCAGCAGTGAAATCCGGTCTGGAAACACCATATATTTT. Its translation is CASSEIRSGNTIYF.

The chain employs TRBV28 and TRBJ1-2, with D uncertain. CDR3 size: 14 residues. V was trimmed by 7 bases and J by 7 bases, leaving 19 bases between them. In germline, CDR1 is MDHEN, CDR2 SYDVKM. The CDR3 loop reads CASTPTLWGGGYTF. DNA for the CDR3: TGTGCCAGCACTCCAACCCTCTGGGGTGGTGGCTACACCTTC.

CDR3 protein: CASSATGPEQFF. CDR3 sequence (DNA): TGTGCCAGCAGCGCGACAGGTCCTGAGCAGTTCTTC. The J gene is TRBJ2-1, the V gene TRBV21-1; the table's D gene call, TRBD1, was not cross checked with the DNA. TRBV21-1 is deemed a pseudogene. This CDR3 contains 12 residues.

The chain carries TRBV10-3 and TRBJ1-5; D unclear. Trimming stripped 0 bases from V and 1 base from J, with 13 bases between. The CDR3 spans 17 residues. Germline V gene data show CDR1 as ENHRY and CDR2 as SYGVKD. The CDR3 region has the DNA TGTGCCATCAGTGAGTCGTGGGGTACGGGGAGCAATCAGCCCCAGCATTTT. Amino acid sequence: CAISESWGTGSNQPQHF.

V usage is TRBV30 and J usage is TRBJ1-2, with TRBD1 identical over 10 bases. This CDR3 spans 16 amino acids. In germline, CDR1 is GTSNPN, CDR2 SVGIG (reference sequence). The ends lost 1 base at V and 8 bases at J; junction bases unmatched: 13. The chain's CDR3 is CAWSAPGTGDFRGYTF. The DNA of the CDR3 is TGTGCCTGGAGTGCCCCCGGGACAGGGGATTTCCGGGGCTACACCTTC.

V is TRBV10-3 and J is TRBJ2-7; 12 positions agree with TRBD2. This CDR3 region has 15 residues. The trim removed 6 bases at V and 2 bases at J, leaving 5 bases unmatched. Germline assignment: CDR1 ENHRY and CDR2 SYGVKD. The CDR3 nucleotides read TGTGCCATCAGAACTAGACTAGCGGGAGCCTACGAGCAGTACTTC. This translates into CAIRTRLAGAYEQYF.

The J gene is TRBJ2-4, the V gene TRBV18, with D uncertain. Per the germline V gene, CDR1 is KGHSH and CDR2 is LQKENI. The CDR3 runs to 14 residues. V was cut by 3 bases and J by 9 bases, with 15 bases left in between. The CDR3 nucleotides are TGTGCCAGCTCACCCGGTGATGGGTTAGGCATTCAGTACTTC. It codes for CASSPGDGLGIQYF.

V gene TRBV5-1 combines with J gene TRBJ2-1, with 9 bases fitting TRBD2. V was clipped by 2 bases and J by 6 bases; unmatched bases: 6. Germline loops: CDR1 SGHRS, CDR2 YFSETQ. This CDR3 is built from 15 residues. The DNA of the CDR3 is TGCGCCAGCAGCTTCGCTCTAGCGGGAACCAATGAGCAGTTCTTC. It translates to CASSFALAGTNEQFF.

The rearrangement joins TRBV5-5 to TRBJ1-1, with D perhaps TRBD1 (6 bases). CDR3 size: 16 residues. Germline assignment: CDR1 SGHKS and CDR2 YYEKEE (reference sequence). Trimming took 2 bases from V and 4 from J, leaving 18 bases between them. In DNA, the CDR3 is TGTGCCAGCAGCTTACGACGACAGGTGGAGGGCACTGAAGCTTTCTTT. It translates to CASSLRRQVEGTEAFF.

The gene calls are TRBV5-1 and TRBJ2-7; D remains ambiguous. The V and J ends lost 0 bases and 4 bases respectively, with 14 bases between them. CDR1 SGHRS and CDR2 YFSETQ come from the germline V gene. This CDR3 spans 15 amino acids. Here the CDR3 reads CASSLVPQIFYEQYF. DNA for the CDR3: TGCGCCAGCAGCTTGGTCCCCCAAATTTTTTACGAGCAGTACTTC.

The chain is built from TRBV6-5 and TRBJ1-1, with D uncertain. This CDR3 region has 14 residues. Germline values: CDR1 MNHEY, CDR2 SVGAGI. V lost 2 bases and J 1 base, leaving 8 bases between the germline ends. CDR3 DNA sequence: TGTGCCAGCAGTTACCTATCCACGAACACTGAAGCTTTCTTT. Translating gives CASSYLSTNTEAFF.

This clone was seen only a few times. This chain uses TRBV7-9 with TRBJ2-7, with D perhaps matching TRBD1 (5 bases). Trimming cost V 6 bases and J 4 bases, with 10 bases left between them. The germline V gene encodes CDR1 SEHNR and CDR2 FQNEAQ (reference sequence). The CDR3 sequence is 12 residues long. This chain's CDR3 is CASSSRDYEQYF. In nucleotides, the CDR3 is TGTGCCAGCAGTTCCAGGGATTACGAGCAGTACTTC.

The CDR3 sequence is CASSLWDRGNYEQYF. The CDR3 DNA is TGTGCCAGCAGTCTGTGGGACAGGGGTAATTACGAGCAGTACTTC. The rearrangement links TRBV27 to TRBJ2-7, with TRBD1 matching 10 bases. Germline CDR1 and CDR2: MNHEY and SMNVEV (reference sequence). J gave up 4 bases and V 5 bases, and 8 bases lay outside the gene matches. This CDR3 has 15 amino acids.

The chain employs TRBV5-4 and TRBJ2-6; TRBD1 agrees at 12 bases. The V gene end was trimmed by 4 bases and the J gene end by 2 bases; junction bases not matched to a gene: 4. The germline V gene has CDR1 SGHNT and CDR2 YYREEE (reference sequence). This CDR3 contains 17 residues. The CDR3: CASSGRDRGPGANVLTF. The DNA for the CDR3 is TGTGCCAGCAGCGGCCGGGACAGGGGGCCTGGGGCCAACGTCCTGACTTTC.